This T cell receptor beta chain came from a study of blood T cell repertoires in COVID-19. Study details: COVID-19 samples collected from the United States, Italy and Spain covered acute and convalescent phases.

Germline V gene lookup returns CDR1 LGHDT and CDR2 YNNKEL (reference sequence). The CDR3 runs to 13 residues. V lost 5 bases, J lost 3 bases, and 9 bases lay in between. In the study's own analysis: Researchers report that nucleated cell counts were estimated from reference gene primer amplification. The table came from immunoSEQ multiplex PCR; TCRdb's copy has only in-frame clones and leaves some out. That table supplies the V and J calls and clone size; D and trimming were determined from the DNA. The sample contains around 84,000 clones, more than 75% of which appear only once. Input material: peripheral blood. The chain carries TRBV3-1 (or the pseudogene TRBV3-2) and TRBJ2-3; D gene unclear. This sequence originates from a man older than 75 with active or convalescent COVID-19. The CDR3 loop reads CASSTLATDTQYF. For the CDR3, the DNA is TGTGCCAGCAGCACCCTCGCGACAGATACGCAGTATTTT.